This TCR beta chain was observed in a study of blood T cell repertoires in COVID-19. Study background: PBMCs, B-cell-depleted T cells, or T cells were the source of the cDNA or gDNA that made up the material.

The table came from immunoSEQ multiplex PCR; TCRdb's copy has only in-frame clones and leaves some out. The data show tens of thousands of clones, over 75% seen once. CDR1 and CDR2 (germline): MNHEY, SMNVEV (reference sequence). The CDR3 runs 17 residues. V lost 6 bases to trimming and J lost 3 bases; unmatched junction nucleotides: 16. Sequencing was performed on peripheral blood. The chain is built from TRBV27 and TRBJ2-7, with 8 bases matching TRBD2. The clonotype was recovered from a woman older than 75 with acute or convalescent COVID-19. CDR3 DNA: TGTGCCAGCAGGTCTCCAGCGGGAGTTGATTTGGGCTACGAGCAGTACTTC. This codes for CASRSPAGVDLGYEQYF.